This TCR beta chain originates from a study of control samples from healthy donors and cancer patients. CDR1 and CDR2 (germline): SNHLY, FYNNEI. J lost 2 bases, V lost 4 bases, and 7 bases had no gene match. This CDR3 region has 15 residues. The data were produced by immunoSEQ multiplex PCR, yet TCRdb's version contains in-frame clones alone and is incomplete. Among about 88,000 clones listed, over 85% were seen once. The chain couples TRBV2 to TRBJ1-2; 7 nucleotides line up with TRBD1. The sequence derives from a man aged 18 to 35 in good health. The sample taken for sequencing was blood. The CDR3 DNA is TGTGCCAGCAGTGTGGGGACAGCCCCGAACTATGGCTACACCTTC. Its translation: CASSVGTAPNYGYTF.